This T cell receptor beta chain was observed in a study of T cell repertoires in cytomegalovirus infection. Overall study results and limits: Cumulative public TCR beta family frequency identified CMV carriers with the relevant HLA.

Germline values: CDR1 LNHDA, CDR2 SQIVND (reference sequence). Trimming shortened V by 10 bases and J by 6 bases, and 18 bases separated the two germline ends. The CDR3 runs to 14 residues. As for this clonotype: Its antigen is unknown.

TCRdb passed the reads through MiXCR, listing each CDR3 protein once. The repertoire has roughly 720,000 distinct CDR3 sequences, 35% to 45% of them found once; the top ten carry under 3%. This clonotype was sampled from a human donor in good health (CMV status not recorded). Some clones in this sample may be carry-over from other donors' samples. The sample was PBMCs. The chain joins TRBV19 to TRBJ2-2, with TRBD2 as a possible D gene (7 bases). The CDR3: CATAKGGGPGELFF. The CDR3 DNA reads TGTGCCACTGCCAAGGGGGGGGGCCCCGGGGAGCTGTTTTTT. The full variable domain, its missing parts supplied by reference TRBV19 and TRBJ2-2, is DGGITQSPKYLFRKEGQNVTLSCEQNLNHDAMYWYRQDPGQGLRLIYYSQIVNDFQKGDIAEGYSVSREKKESFPLTVTSAQKNPTAFYLCATAKGGGPGELFFGEGSRLTVL.